Reported below is one T cell receptor (beta chain). Clones were read by immunoSEQ multiplex PCR, and TCRdb kept only the in-frame ones, dropping some. The table records about 2.3 million clones, 80% to 95% of them present only once. V shed 6 bases, J shed 4 bases, and the junction held 3 bases outside the gene matches. CDR3 length: 12 residues. Germline lookup yields CDR1 SQVTM and CDR2 ANQGSEA. The sample comes from a study of shared clonotypes between healthy human individuals. V is TRBV29-1 and J is TRBJ1-1, with TRBD1 matching 9 bases. The sequence was obtained from a man aged 18 to 35 in good health. Some clones in this sample may be carry-over from other donors' samples. Sequencing was performed on naive CD4+ T cells from PBMCs. The sample's subset: CD45RA+ positively selected. The CDR3 loop reads CSVRTGVTEAFF. The CDR3 DNA reads as TGCAGCGTCAGGACAGGGGTCACTGAAGCTTTCTTT.